The rows below give T cell receptor beta chains drawn from one sample of a study of T-cell reconstitution after alpha-beta-depleted transplantation in children. Using its own MiXCR run on the PCR reads, TCRdb lists one record per CDR3 protein. Seen here are about 210,000 distinct CDR3 sequences, more than 15% observed once, and the top ten hold around 44%. This material consisted of PBMCs, mostly from graft donor cells, taken 360 days after TCRalphabeta/CD19-depleted stem cell transplant. These receptor sequences come from a male patient aged 2-15 years who had a stem cell transplant for acute lymphoblastic leukemia, so the T cells may come from the graft donor. Both conserved end residues are part of each CDR3. D genes are given only for firm matches.

CSAVAGGSYNEQFF 14 TRBV20-1 TRBD2
CASSKFSAGVKLDEQYF 17 TRBV27 -
CASSLARGLNTEAFF 15 TRBV5-1 -
CASSLIARNTEAFF 14 TRBV12-3/TRBV12-4 -
CASSPGTGGRGYGYTF 16 TRBV27 TRBD1
CATSRDGVGGAGDTQYF 17 TRBV15 TRBD2
CAISVKNTGELFF 13 TRBV10-3 -
CASSTQGTSYTF 12 TRBV7-9 -
CASNGAWESETQYF 14 TRBV7-8 -
CASSSWTGGVRTNEKLFF 18 TRBV5-6 TRBD1
CASSQDSAGQGSGNTIYF 18 TRBV4-2 TRBD1
CASSGSGAQETQYF 14 TRBV28 -
CASSPQGPANTGELFF 16 TRBV12-3/TRBV12-4 -
CASSRTTGGDTQYF 14 TRBV5-5 TRBD1
CSARPRQGIGDQPQHF 16 TRBV20-1 TRBD1
CSALSPGVVNEQFF 14 TRBV20-1 -
CAIRVTGSNSGNTIYF 16 TRBV10-3 TRBD1
CASSLTFRDRGNQPQHF 17 TRBV7-3 TRBD1
CASSRTGTGVYEQYF 15 TRBV6-1 TRBD1